This T cell receptor beta chain was obtained from a study of beta chain features in type 1 diabetes. Whole-study findings and limits: Resolution of whether HLA type affects TCRB rearrangement was not achieved here. Type 1 diabetes patients had moderately but significantly shorter TCRB CDR3s in all four CD4+ subsets.

The authors reverse transcribed all of the isolated RNA, so sequencing captured expressed TCRB transcripts. Generated by immunoSEQ multiplex PCR, the TCRdb table keeps only in-frame clones and is missing some. Of around 280,000 clones listed, over 14% are singletons. This clone was seen only a few times. What it binds is not known. V trimming: 6 bases; J trimming: 4 bases; junction bases outside the gene matches: 7. The CDR3 runs 16 residues. CDR1 is KGHSH, CDR2 LQKENI, per germline. Cell sorting via CD45RO/CCR7/CD25/CD127/CD95/CD27 was performed to obtain CD4+ naive, central memory, regulatory and stem cell-like memory cells.

The chain links TRBV18 to TRBJ2-5; 14 nucleotides agree with TRBD2. The sequence came from a man in his late teens or twenties with type 1 diabetes. Sequences were obtained from naive CD4+ T cells from blood. CDR3 DNA sequence: TGTGCCAGCTCTCTCTACGGGACTAGCGGGGGAGAGACCCAGTACTTC. This translates into CASSLYGTSGGETQYF.